Listed here are 3 T cell receptor beta chains from one sample, sequenced in a study of blood T cells in healthy people across ages. The use of a sample-barcoded 5' primer and a J-beta primer mix characterized a second PCR of 7 to 11 cycles. TCRdb processed the 5' RACE reads anew with MiXCR; each CDR3 protein has one entry. In the table there are hundreds of thousands of distinct CDR3 sequences, roughly 25% of which are singletons. These data were also reused for a study on T cells of mothers and their children.

The sequencing input was blood. All receptors derive from a boy aged 5-17 years in good health.

V gene TRBV6-6 combines with J gene TRBJ2-5; D is unclear. CDR3 length: 13 amino acids. The germline CDR1 and CDR2 sequences are MNHNY and SVGAGI (reference sequence). V was trimmed by 6 bases and J by 1 base, leaving 9 bases between them. CDR3 nucleotides: TGTGCCAGCAGCGCCGTTCTCCAAGAGACCCAGTACTTC. Translating it yields CASSAVLQETQYF.

J is TRBJ2-7 and V is TRBV20-1; a weak D match, TRBD2 (6 bases). Germline CDR1 DFQATT, CDR2 SNEGSKA (reference sequence). This CDR3 contains 13 residues. The V end lost 4 bases, the J end lost 0 bases, and 10 bases lay between the germline ends. CDR3 sequence: CSAIERVSYEQYF. The CDR3 nucleotides read TGCAGTGCTATAGAGCGGGTCTCCTACGAGCAGTACTTC.

The J gene is TRBJ2-7, the V gene TRBV6-5; no clear D gene. With 2 bases removed from V and 2 bases from J, the gap between germline ends came to 10 bases. The CDR3 has 14 amino acids. Germline values: CDR1 MNHEY, CDR2 SVGAGI. The CDR3 sequence: CASSYAQQPYEQYF. CDR3 coding DNA: TGTGCCAGCAGTTACGCCCAGCAGCCCTACGAGCAGTACTTC.